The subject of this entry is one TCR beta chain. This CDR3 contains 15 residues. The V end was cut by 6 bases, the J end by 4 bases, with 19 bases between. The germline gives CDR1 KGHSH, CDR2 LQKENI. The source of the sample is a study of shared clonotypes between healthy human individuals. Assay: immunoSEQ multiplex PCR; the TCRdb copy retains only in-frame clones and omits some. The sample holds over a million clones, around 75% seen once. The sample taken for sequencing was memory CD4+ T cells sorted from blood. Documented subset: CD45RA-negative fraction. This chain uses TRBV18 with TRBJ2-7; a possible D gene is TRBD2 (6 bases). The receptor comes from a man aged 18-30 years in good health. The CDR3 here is CASSHPVGGRYEQYF. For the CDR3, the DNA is TGTGCCAGCTCCCACCCCGTTGGAGGGAGATACGAGCAGTACTTC.